The 13 T cell receptor beta chains in this list originate from one sample, sequenced in a study of T cell repertoires in cytomegalovirus infection. TCRdb re-called the reads with MiXCR, one entry per CDR3 protein. This table holds nearly 650,000 distinct CDR3 sequences, approximately 24% found once. The sequencing sample was made of CD8+ T cells from PBMCs. All receptors come from a human donor in good health (CMV status not recorded). Some clones in this sample may be carry-over from other donors' samples.

The gene calls are TRBV20-1 and TRBJ1-3; 7 bases map to TRBD1. With V trimmed by 6 bases and J by 0 bases, 5 bases remained unmatched. The CDR3 extends over 14 amino acids. Germline CDR1 and CDR2: DFQATT and SNEGSKA (reference sequence). The CDR3 DNA follows: TGCAGTGCCAGGGACAGTCGCTCTGGAAACACCATATATTTT. It translates to CSARDSRSGNTIYF.

This clonotype was recorded a few times. This chain uses TRBV19 with TRBJ1-3; D is undetermined. The germline CDR1 and CDR2 sequences are LNHDA and SQIVND (reference sequence). The V end lost 3 bases, the J end lost 0 bases, and 12 bases lay between the germline ends. The CDR3 runs 16 residues. CDR3 protein: CASSILVGSSGNTIYF. CDR3 DNA sequence: TGTGCCAGTAGTATCTTGGTAGGATCCTCTGGAAACACCATATATTTT.

This clonotype has just a few counts. This sequence joins TRBV14 and TRBJ1-1; D not resolved. The V gene's germline CDR1 is SGHDN and CDR2 FVKESK. The CDR3 contains 14 residues. Trimming pared 1 base from V and 6 bases from J, leaving 12 bases between. The CDR3: CASSQGTWLAEAFF. DNA of the CDR3: TGTGCCAGCAGCCAAGGAACGTGGCTCGCTGAAGCTTTCTTT. The whole variable domain, remainder taken from reference TRBV14 and TRBJ1-1, is EAGVTQFPSHSVIEKGQTVTLRCDPISGHDNLYWYRRVMGKEIKFLLHFVKESKQDESGMPNNRFLAERTGGTYSTLKVQPAELEDSGVYFCASSQGTWLAEAFFGQGTRLTVV.

This clonotype appeared many times. V usage is TRBV7-6 and J usage is TRBJ2-1, with 7 bases aligning to TRBD2. J lost 4 bases, V lost 5 bases, and 11 bases had no gene match. This CDR3 spans 16 amino acids. Germline V gene sequence: CDR1 SGHVS, CDR2 FNYEAQ. CDR3 nucleotides: TGTGCCAGCAGCCTACTAAGCGGGGAGACATACAATGAGCAGTTCTTC. Amino acids: CASSLLSGETYNEQFF.

This clonotype came up many times. An end of the junction differs from the germline gene, which may be a read error. The V and J genes are TRBV7-8 and TRBJ1-1; 8 positions match TRBD1. The CDR3 is 15 residues long. Per germline, CDR1 SGHVS and CDR2 FQNEAQ. CDR3 amino acids: CASTLGTGLNTEAFF. Written as DNA, the CDR3 is TGTGCCAGCACCTTAGGGACAGGATTGAACACTGAAGCTTTCTTT.

This clonotype was recorded many times. The chain couples TRBV12-3 or TRBV12-4 to TRBJ1-1; no reliable D call. Trimming took 5 bases from V and 3 from J, leaving 10 bases between them. There are 13 residues in the CDR3. The CDR3 nucleotides read TGTGCCAGCAGTCTCCTGAGTTACACTGAAGCTTTCTTT. Protein sequence: CASSLLSYTEAFF.

The chain carries TRBV4-3 and TRBJ2-7, with D possibly being TRBD1 (5 bases). The CDR3 spans 19 residues. From germline, CDR1 is LGHNA and CDR2 YSLEER. Trimming removed 0 bases at V and 0 bases at J, with 21 bases between. For the CDR3, the DNA is TGCGCCAGCAGCCAAGATCTTGGAGCAGGACAACTCCTCTCCTACGAGCAGTACTTC. Translated: CASSQDLGAGQLLSYEQYF.

The DNA for the CDR3 is TGCAGTGCTAGTGGGGCAGGGAGGAGGTATGGCTACACCTTC. Protein product: CSASGAGRRYGYTF. The chain combines TRBV20-1 with TRBJ1-2; possible D gene TRBD1, 5 bases. Germline assignment: CDR1 DFQATT and CDR2 SNEGSKA (reference sequence). The CDR3 length is 14 residues. The germline V and J ends were trimmed by 3 bases and 5 bases, with 16 bases remaining between them.

This sequence joins TRBV7-9 and TRBJ2-7, with 11 nucleotides matching TRBD1. The length of the CDR3 is 17 residues. V was pared by 0 bases and J by 3 bases, with 7 bases of the junction left unmatched. The V gene's germline CDR1 is SEHNR and CDR2 FQNEAQ (reference sequence). The CDR3 here is CASSLALGQGVSYEQYV. CDR3 nucleotide sequence: TGTGCCAGCAGCTTAGCGCTGGGACAGGGGGTAAGCTACGAGCAGTACGTC.

Worth noting for this clonotype: The conserved closing phenylalanine or tryptophan is absent in this CDR3, likely reflecting a read error. This chain links TRBV12-5 with TRBJ1-1; 8 positions match TRBD1. This CDR3 is 16 amino acids long. The V and J ends lost 3 bases and 1 base, in that order; junction bases with no gene match: 7. Germline V lookup: CDR1 LGHNT, CDR2 FRNRAP. In nucleotides, the CDR3 is TGTGCTAGTGGTTTCGTAGCCGGGACAGGGAACACTGAAGCTTTCTAT. Translation: CASGFVAGTGNTEAFY.

This clonotype was counted only a few times. The rearrangement joins TRBV7-9 to TRBJ2-7; 10 nucleotides align to TRBD2. The CDR3 consists of 15 residues. Germline assignment: CDR1 SEHNR and CDR2 FQNEAQ (reference sequence). Unmatched junction bases numbered 5, after V lost 2 bases and J lost 4 bases. CDR3 coding DNA: TGTGCCAGCAGCTTACCTAGCGGGGGCCGATACGAGCAGTACTTC. It encodes CASSLPSGGRYEQYF.

This clonotype was observed many times. V gene TRBV6-2 or TRBV6-3 combines with J gene TRBJ2-1, with TRBD2 matching 8 bases. The CDR3 totals 15 residues. Trimming cost V 4 bases and J 3 bases; bases outside gene matches: 5. CDR1 is MNHEY and CDR2 is SVGEGT in the germline V gene. The CDR3 region is CASSSGGAFYNEQFF. In DNA form, the CDR3 reads TGTGCCAGCAGTTCCGGGGGGGCATTCTACAATGAGCAGTTCTTC.

To note about this clonotype: A much larger clone differs by one base, so this may be a read error. This sequence joins TRBV28 and TRBJ2-5; D tentatively reads TRBD1 or TRBD2 (6 bases each). The germline V gene encodes CDR1 MDHEN and CDR2 SYDVKM. Trimming cost V 2 bases and J 5 bases, with 21 bases left between them. The CDR3 loop spans 17 amino acids. CDR3 residues: CASSLRIAGGFRETQYF. CDR3 coding DNA: TGTGCCAGCAGTTTACGCATAGCCGGGGGCTTTCGGGAGACCCAGTACTTC. The full variable domain, in which reference TRBV28 and TRBJ2-5 provide the parts outside the CDR3, is DVKVTQSSRYLVKRTGEKVFLECVQDMDHENMFWYRQDPGLGLRLIYFSYDVKMKEKGDIPEGYSVSREKKERFSLILESASTNQTSMYLCASSLRIAGGFRETQYFGPGTRLLVL.